These T cell receptor beta chains were read from a single sample in a study of blood T cell repertoires in COVID-19. Libraries were prepared by immunoSEQ multiplex PCR; TCRdb keeps only in-frame clonotypes and omits some of them. This sample has about 50,000 clones; about 84% occur once, and the top ten carry 2.1%. What was sequenced was peripheral blood. Receptors originate from a woman aged 60-75 years with acute or convalescent COVID-19. Each CDR3 is given without its conserved first and last residue. D genes are given only for firm matches.

TRBV6-5	TRBD1	TRBJ2-5	ASSKGQGVETQY
TRBV6-4	.	TRBJ2-2	AAVQVRNTGELF
TRBV14	TRBD1	TRBJ1-2	ASSLIGTGPYGYT
TRBV28	.	TRBJ1-1	ASSPPKQPGGTF
TRBV2	.	TRBJ1-1	ASDGQGLNTEAF
TRBV11-2	TRBD2	TRBJ2-3	ASSLPGGGRYTQY
TRBV28	.	TRBJ1-6	ASSPPHDSPLH
TRBV6-5	TRBD1	TRBJ2-2	ASTTGFDTGELF
TRBV5-8	.	TRBJ2-1	ASSYGLTLNTAEQF
TRBV6-6	.	TRBJ1-2	ASSIDTYGYT
TRBV14	.	TRBJ1-5	ASSQDRGQPQH
TRBV28	TRBD1	TRBJ1-5	ASNAGQLFSNQPQH
TRBV11-3	TRBD2	TRBJ2-5	ASSLGSGRDQETQY
TRBV6-5	.	TRBJ1-3	ASRLQSSGNTIY
TRBV18	.	TRBJ1-1	ASSLSQRNTEAF
TRBV6-4	.	TRBJ1-2	ASSGPEGDGYT
TRBV2	TRBD1	TRBJ2-2	ASRGTGTNTGELF
TRBV30	.	TRBJ2-5	AWSVTGGEQTQY
TRBV18	TRBD2	TRBJ2-7	ASSPPTSGRLGEQY
TRBV5-1	.	TRBJ1-1	ASSLAGVGTEAF
TRBV19	.	TRBJ2-2	ASQATAGSPGELF
TRBV5-1	.	TRBJ1-1	ASSFSQPNTEAF
TRBV10-3	TRBD1	TRBJ1-2	AISEGGALDYGYT
TRBV30	.	TRBJ1-2	AWKWENYGYT
TRBV6-5	.	TRBJ1-6	ASSWDKNSPLH
TRBV11-2	.	TRBJ2-1	ASSLQGSTHNEQF
TRBV7-9	TRBD1	TRBJ1-2	ASSSQGANYGYT
TRBV7-9	TRBD2	TRBJ2-7	ASSLEGTSGSYEQY
TRBV4-1	.	TRBJ2-5	ASSPGGRETQY
TRBV2	TRBD1	TRBJ2-3	ASSGQGGPTDTQY
TRBV20-1	TRBD2	TRBJ2-1	SASLALAGRNEQF
TRBV19	TRBD1	TRBJ2-1	ASSATGTGGYNEQF
TRBV5-1	TRBD1	TRBJ2-6	ASSFNPTGGSSGANVLT
TRBV16	TRBD1	TRBJ1-4	ASSRGQGAFNEKLF
TRBV30	.	TRBJ2-5	ACRLPQRAGTQY
TRBV7-9	.	TRBJ2-5	ASSLTGRGKRETQY
TRBV7-3	TRBD1	TRBJ2-7	ASSLEDRGQGFFSSYEQY
TRBV12-3/TRBV12-4	.	TRBJ1-5	ASSLKGGQPQH
TRBV30	.	TRBJ1-1	AWSRGGQWNTEAF
TRBV3-1/TRBV3-2	TRBD2	TRBJ2-3	ASSPTSGSGTDTQY
TRBV6-6	TRBD2	TRBJ2-3	ASSFGLAVTPDTQY
TRBV5-1	.	TRBJ1-1	ASSFGDMSNTEAF